What follows are 32 T cell receptor beta chains derived from one specimen sequenced in a study of cytomegalovirus exposure and HLA in healthy donors. The PCR employed 60 Vbeta primers together with 13 Jbeta primers. The method was immunoSEQ multiplex PCR; TCRdb's version includes in-frame clones alone and lacks a portion of them. The table shows around 220,000 clones, with 65% to 80% occurring only once. The sequencing input was PBMCs. The receptors come from a man in his forties in good health and CMV-seronegative.

This chain joins TRBV2 and TRBJ1-5; 9 nucleotides align to TRBD1. Germline trimming cut 8 bases from V and 5 bases from J; bases unmatched to any gene: 4. The germline CDR1 and CDR2 sequences are SNHLY and FYNNEI. The CDR3 spans 13 residues. CDR3: CASGRDRDQPQHF. The CDR3 nucleotides read TGTGCCAGCGGACGGGACAGGGATCAGCCCCAGCATTTT.

This clone was seen more than once but under ten times. The genes are TRBV6-5 and TRBJ2-7, with unresolved D. Germline values: CDR1 MNHEY, CDR2 SVGAGI. This CDR3 region has 13 residues. The V gene lost 6 bases and the J gene lost 4 bases, with 13 bases spanning the gap. CDR3 coding DNA: TGTGCCAGCAGACAACCCCCTTTGTACGAGCAGTACTTC. Its protein is CASRQPPLYEQYF.

The J gene is TRBJ2-5, the V gene TRBV5-1; TRBD2 matches 11 bases. CDR3 length: 17 residues. V shed 4 bases and J 4 bases; nucleotides not matched to a gene: 12. CDR1 and CDR2 from the germline V gene are SGHRS and YFSETQ. CDR3: CASSHTSGGMRRETQYF. CDR3 DNA sequence: TGCGCCAGCAGCCATACTAGCGGGGGTATGAGGAGAGAGACCCAGTACTTC.

J is TRBJ1-2 and V is TRBV11-2; TRBD1 matches at 9 bases. The germline V gene has CDR1 SGHAT and CDR2 FQNNGV. The CDR3 is 14 amino acids. The V gene end was trimmed by 5 bases and the J gene end by 7 bases; junction bases not matched to a gene: 8. The CDR3 coding sequence is TGTGCCAGCAGCCCTCAACAGGGGGCGGTTGGCTACACCTTC. This translates into CASSPQQGAVGYTF. The full variable domain, rest sourced from reference TRBV11-2 and TRBJ1-2, is EAGVAQSPRYKIIEKRQSVAFWCNPISGHATLYWYQQILGQGPKLLIQFQNNGVVDDSQLPKDRFSAERLKGVDSTLKIQPAKLEDSAVYLCASSPQQGAVGYTFGSGTRLTVV.

The chain uses TRBV2 and TRBJ1-5; perhaps TRBD1 as D (5 bases). The CDR3 is made up of 14 amino acids. Trimming removed 1 base at V and 7 bases at J, with 11 bases between. Per the germline V gene, CDR1 is SNHLY and CDR2 is FYNNEI. CDR3 amino acids: CASSEGWGRQPQHF. The CDR3 coding sequence is TGTGCCAGCAGTGAAGGGTGGGGGAGGCAGCCCCAGCATTTT.

The gene calls are TRBV25-1 and TRBJ1-3; 7 bases line up with TRBD1. V trimming: 3 bases; J trimming: 3 bases; junction bases outside the gene matches: 8. CDR1 is MGHDK and CDR2 is SYGVNS in the germline V gene. This CDR3 comprises 16 residues. The CDR3 sequence is CASSDRPGTVGNTIYF. The CDR3 DNA reads as TGTGCCAGCAGTGATCGCCCCGGGACAGTTGGAAACACCATATATTTT.

This clone was seen more than once but under ten times. This chain joins TRBV15 and TRBJ1-1, with 10 bases matching TRBD1. This CDR3 has 18 amino acids. Unmatched junction bases numbered 13, after V lost 5 bases and J lost 1 base. From germline, CDR1 is LNHNV and CDR2 YYDKDF (reference sequence). CDR3: CATSPPRSGDRGNTEAFF. The CDR3 nucleotides are TGTGCCACCAGCCCCCCGCGAAGCGGGGACAGGGGGAACACTGAAGCTTTCTTT.

The genes are TRBV4-1 and TRBJ2-5, with TRBD1 matching over 8 bases. Germline V gene data show CDR1 as MGHRA and CDR2 as YSYEKL. V shed 1 base and J 5 bases; nucleotides not matched to a gene: 6. The CDR3 contains 15 residues. This chain's CDR3 is CASSQAGGPGETQYF. The CDR3 bases are TGCGCCAGCAGCCAAGCAGGGGGCCCCGGGGAGACCCAGTACTTC.

This chain links TRBV5-4 with TRBJ2-7; TRBD1 matches 9 bases. CDR1 is SGHNT, CDR2 YYREEE, per germline (reference sequence). J was trimmed by 0 bases and V by 1 base; bases with no gene match: 8. The CDR3 is 17 residues long. The CDR3 DNA sequence: TGTGCCAGCAGCTTGAAAGGACAGGGGCAGAGCTCCTACGAGCAGTACTTC. This translates into CASSLKGQGQSSYEQYF.

This chain links TRBV7-6 with TRBJ2-7; 10 bases match TRBD1. The CDR3 contains 16 residues. Germline CDR1 reads SGHVS; CDR2 reads FNYEAQ. Trimming cost V 5 bases and J 3 bases; bases outside gene matches: 10. Here the CDR3 DNA reads TGTGCCAGCAGCCAACGCGGGACAGGGGAGGGCTACGAGCAGTACTTC. Its translation is CASSQRGTGEGYEQYF.

The chain carries TRBV4-2 and TRBJ2-2; 12 nucleotides line up with TRBD2. CDR3 length: 18 amino acids. Germline values: CDR1 LGHNA, CDR2 YNFKEQ. J gave up 1 base and V 0 bases, and 3 bases lay outside the gene matches. CDR3 in DNA: TGTGCCAGCAGCCAAGATCCACTAGCGGGAGGGAACACCGGGGAGCTGTTTTTT. This codes for CASSQDPLAGGNTGELFF.

V and J are TRBV28 and TRBJ2-7, with D possibly being TRBD1 (6 bases). CDR3 length: 13 residues. Deletions cut 7 bases from V and 3 bases from J, with 13 bases between. Germline V lookup: CDR1 MDHEN, CDR2 SYDVKM. The CDR3 DNA reads as TGTGCCAGCACAATGGACAGCTTCTACGAGCAGTACTTC. Translation: CASTMDSFYEQYF.

This clone was seen just once. The chain is built from TRBV7-2 and TRBJ1-2; 10 positions agree with TRBD1. This CDR3 contains 16 residues. J lost 8 bases, V lost 2 bases, and 11 bases had no gene match. CDR1 SGHTA and CDR2 FQGNSA come from the germline V gene. Written as DNA, the CDR3 is TGTGCCAGCAGCTTATGGCAGCCGACAGGGGGCGACGGCTACACCTTC. It is translated as CASSLWQPTGGDGYTF.

The chain uses TRBV4-3 and TRBJ2-6; a possible D gene is TRBD1 (6 bases). The V gene lost 1 base and the J gene lost 2 bases, with 9 bases spanning the gap. The CDR3 runs to 16 residues. CDR1 is LGHNA and CDR2 is YSLEER in the germline V gene. The CDR3 DNA is TGCGCCAGCAGCCAAGGGACAGCCGCTGGGGCCAACGTCCTGACTTTC. Its protein is CASSQGTAAGANVLTF.

This clone was counted only a few times. The chain joins TRBV7-2 to TRBJ2-2; 9 bases align to TRBD2. There are 15 residues in the CDR3. The germline gives CDR1 SGHTA, CDR2 FQGNSA. Trimming removed 5 bases from V and 3 bases from J; junction bases left unmatched: 4. The CDR3 DNA follows: TGTGCCAGCAGCCCTCGACTAGCGGACACCGGGGAGCTGTTTTTT. This codes for CASSPRLADTGELFF.

Only one count was recorded for this clone. V is TRBV19 and J is TRBJ1-5; D might be TRBD1 (5 bases). CDR3 length: 15 amino acids. Trimming left V 5 bases short and J 6 bases short, with 17 bases between. Germline V gene lookup returns CDR1 LNHDA and CDR2 SQIVND (reference sequence). The CDR3 DNA follows: TGTGCCAGTAGTGAGGGGACTTTCGTCGGTCAGCCCCAGCATTTT. Protein product: CASSEGTFVGQPQHF.

This clone was seen a handful of times. This chain joins TRBV5-6 and TRBJ2-7, with D tentatively TRBD1 (6 bases). Germline V gene lookup returns CDR1 SGHDT and CDR2 YYEEEE. The CDR3 has 13 residues. Trimming took off 4 bases at V and 2 bases at J, with 10 bases between the two ends. CDR3 in DNA: TGTGCCAGCAGCCTAACAGGGCCCTACGAGCAGTACTTC. As protein: CASSLTGPYEQYF.

The DNA for the CDR3 is TGTGCCAGCACCACGGGAGGTGGGACAACTAATGAAAAACTGTTTTTT. It codes for CASTTGGGTTNEKLFF. The rearrangement links TRBV7-9 to TRBJ1-4; D ambiguous. The CDR3 covers 16 residues. CDR1 is SEHNR, CDR2 FQNEAQ, per germline (reference sequence). V was trimmed by 7 bases and J by 0 bases, leaving 15 bases between them.

V and J are TRBV9 and TRBJ1-3, with a possible D match to TRBD1 (6 bases). CDR3 length: 15 amino acids. CDR1 and CDR2 from the germline V gene are SGDLS and YYNGEE. Trimming cost V 3 bases and J 0 bases, with 10 bases left between them. The CDR3 DNA follows: TGTGCCAGCAGCGCAAGACAGGTCTCTGGAAACACCATATATTTT. This translates into CASSARQVSGNTIYF.

This chain links TRBV9 with TRBJ2-7, with D possibly matching TRBD2 (6 bases). This CDR3 has 14 residues. Germline CDR1 SGDLS, CDR2 YYNGEE. V dropped 0 bases and J dropped 2 bases, with 9 bases sitting between them. In DNA form, the CDR3 reads TGTGCCAGCAGCGTAGCACCGGGAGCCTACGAGCAGTACTTC. Its translation is CASSVAPGAYEQYF.

V is TRBV7-8 and J is TRBJ2-2; 11 bases line up with TRBD2. The CDR3 is 18 residues long. Losses at the gene ends were 2 bases for V and 4 bases for J; bases not matched to a gene: 9. The germline V gene has CDR1 SGHVS and CDR2 FQNEAQ. CDR3 nucleotide sequence: TGTGCCAGCAGCTTATTGACTAGCGGGGCACGGGGCACCGGGGAGCTGTTTTTT. Amino acids: CASSLLTSGARGTGELFF. Looking up the rest from reference TRBV7-8 and TRBJ2-2 gives the full variable domain: GAGVSQSPRYKVAKRGQDVALRCDPISGHVSLFWYQQALGQGPEFLTYFQNEAQLDKSGLPSDRFFAERPEGSVSTLKIQRTQQEDSAVYLCASSLLTSGARGTGELFFGEGSRLTVL.

Here the CDR3 reads CASSRAGQGGNTIYF. The CDR3 DNA sequence: TGTGCCAGCAGCCGCGCGGGACAGGGAGGAAACACCATATATTTT. The chain has TRBV7-9 and TRBJ1-3; 9 bases agree with TRBD1. The length of the CDR3 is 15 residues. Losses at the gene ends were 5 bases for V and 4 bases for J; bases not matched to a gene: 6. CDR1 and CDR2 from the germline V gene are SEHNR and FQNEAQ (reference sequence).

This clone turned up a few times. The V call is TRBV7-2, the J call TRBJ1-5; a possible D gene is TRBD1 (5 bases). There are 15 residues in the CDR3. V was trimmed by 0 bases and J by 7 bases, leaving 13 bases between them. The germline gives CDR1 SGHTA, CDR2 FQGNSA. The CDR3 reads CASSLARGGLQPQHF. The CDR3 region has the DNA TGTGCCAGCAGCTTAGCGCGGGGGGGTTTGCAGCCCCAGCATTTT.

The CDR3, as DNA: TGCAGCGTGCACAGGGAAGAAGGCTATGGCTACACCTTC. Translated, it gives CSVHREEGYGYTF. The chain links TRBV29-1 to TRBJ1-2; the D gene is possibly TRBD1 (6 bases). In germline, CDR1 is SQVTM, CDR2 ANQGSEA. CDR3 size: 13 residues. The V gene lost 6 bases and the J gene lost 4 bases, with 15 bases spanning the gap.

This clone has a single count. The chain links TRBV5-6 to TRBJ2-3; TRBD1 matches at 7 bases. There are 13 residues in the CDR3. Trimming took 7 bases from V and 8 from J; bases not matched to a gene: 10. Looked up from germline, CDR1 is SGHDT and CDR2 is YYEEEE. As DNA, the CDR3 is TGTGCCAGCGGACCGACAGGGATTGCTACGCAGTATTTT. It translates to CASGPTGIATQYF.

The rearrangement links TRBV4-3 to TRBJ1-1; TRBD1 is a possible D gene (6 bases). In germline, CDR1 is LGHNA, CDR2 YSLEER. This CDR3 is built from 15 residues. Trimming left V 0 bases short and J 4 bases short, with 12 bases between. CDR3 coding DNA: TGCGCCAGCAGCCAAGATCTCGCAGGGGCCACTGAAGCTTTCTTT. Residues: CASSQDLAGATEAFF.

The chain employs TRBV2 and TRBJ2-3, with 7 bases aligning to TRBD1. V was clipped by 5 bases and J by 0 bases; unmatched bases: 2. The CDR3 contains 14 residues. Germline CDR1 is SNHLY and CDR2 is FYNNEI. CDR3 nucleotides: TGTGCCAGCAGTTCACAGGGGAGCACAGATACGCAGTATTTT. As protein: CASSSQGSTDTQYF.

V usage is TRBV5-3 and J usage is TRBJ2-2; a weak D match, TRBD2 (6 bases). TRBV5-3 is treated as an ORF (open reading frame) with a function not yet certain. The CDR3 contains 21 residues. The ends were cut back, 0 bases at V and 7 bases at J, with 31 bases in the middle. The DNA of the CDR3 is TGTGCCAGAAGCTTGGGGTCGGCGGGACGGCCTCCCTTTTCTAGCAGCGGGGAGCTGTTTTTT. Protein sequence: CARSLGSAGRPPFSSSGELFF.

The CDR3 coding sequence is TGTGCCAGCAGTCGAAACACCCTGTCCGAGCAGTACTTC. Residues: CASSRNTLSEQYF. The chain is built from TRBV28 and TRBJ2-7, with D unclear. Per germline, CDR1 MDHEN and CDR2 SYDVKM. V was cut by 5 bases and J by 6 bases, with 14 bases left in between. CDR3 length equals 13 residues.

The rearrangement links TRBV2 to TRBJ2-5; D uncertain. The CDR3 is 13 amino acids. Trimming removed 4 bases at V and 5 bases at J, with 11 bases between. Germline lookup yields CDR1 SNHLY and CDR2 FYNNEI. In DNA form, the CDR3 reads TGTGCCAGCAGTGGGGCGCTTCGGGAGACCCAGTACTTC. The encoded protein is CASSGALRETQYF.

The CDR3, as DNA: TGCGCCAGCAGCCAAGATAGAACAGGGGATGGCTACACCTTC. This sequence encodes CASSQDRTGDGYTF. The rearrangement uses TRBV4-1 and TRBJ1-2; 7 bases match TRBD1. Germline CDR1 and CDR2: MGHRA and YSYEKL. The CDR3 runs 14 residues. The V segment lost 0 bases and the J segment 6 bases; nucleotides outside the gene matches: 4.

The V and J genes are TRBV6-5 and TRBJ1-1, with 7 bases identical to TRBD1. Per germline, CDR1 MNHEY and CDR2 SVGAGI. The CDR3 is 16 residues long. After removal of 4 bases from V and 1 base from J, the junction contained 9 bases not matched to a gene. Here the CDR3 DNA reads TGTGCCAGCAGTTCCCCCTCGACAGGGTCGAACACTGAAGCTTTCTTT. This codes for CASSSPSTGSNTEAFF.